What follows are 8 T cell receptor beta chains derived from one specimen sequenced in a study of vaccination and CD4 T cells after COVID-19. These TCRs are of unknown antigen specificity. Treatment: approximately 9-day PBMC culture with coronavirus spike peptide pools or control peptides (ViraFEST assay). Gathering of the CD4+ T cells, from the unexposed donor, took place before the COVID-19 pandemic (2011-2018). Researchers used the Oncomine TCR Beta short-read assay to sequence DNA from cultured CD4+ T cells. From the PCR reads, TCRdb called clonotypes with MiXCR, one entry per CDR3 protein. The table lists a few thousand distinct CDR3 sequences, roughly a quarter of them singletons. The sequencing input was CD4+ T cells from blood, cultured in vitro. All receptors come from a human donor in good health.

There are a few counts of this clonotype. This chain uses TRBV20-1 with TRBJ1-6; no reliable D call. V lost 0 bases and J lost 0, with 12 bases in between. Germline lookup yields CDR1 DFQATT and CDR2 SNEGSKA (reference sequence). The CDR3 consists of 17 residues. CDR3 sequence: CSARDAAGSSYNSPLHF. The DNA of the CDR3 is TGCAGTGCTAGAGATGCGGCGGGAAGCTCCTATAATTCACCCCTCCACTTT.

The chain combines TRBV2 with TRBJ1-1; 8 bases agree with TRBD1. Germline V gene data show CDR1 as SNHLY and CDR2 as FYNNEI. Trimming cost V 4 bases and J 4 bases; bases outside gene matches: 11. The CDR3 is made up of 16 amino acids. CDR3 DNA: TGTGCCAGCAGTGGTAGACGTAGGACAGGGATCACTGAAGCTTTCTTT. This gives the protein CASSGRRRTGITEAFF.

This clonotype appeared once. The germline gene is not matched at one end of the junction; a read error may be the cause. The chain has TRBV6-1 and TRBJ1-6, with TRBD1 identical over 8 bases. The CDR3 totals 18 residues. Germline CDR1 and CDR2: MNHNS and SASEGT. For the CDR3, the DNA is TGTGCCAGCAGTCTCCGGACAGGGCTAGGGGTAGGGAATTCACCCATCCACTTT. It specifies CASSLRTGLGVGNSPIHF.

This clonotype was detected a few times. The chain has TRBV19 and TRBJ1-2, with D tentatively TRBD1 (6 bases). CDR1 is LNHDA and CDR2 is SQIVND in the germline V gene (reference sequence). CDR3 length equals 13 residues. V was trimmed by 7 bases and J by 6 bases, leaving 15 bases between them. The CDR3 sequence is CASTRRDIDGYTF. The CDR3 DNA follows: TGTGCCAGTACTAGGAGGGACATAGATGGCTACACCTTC.

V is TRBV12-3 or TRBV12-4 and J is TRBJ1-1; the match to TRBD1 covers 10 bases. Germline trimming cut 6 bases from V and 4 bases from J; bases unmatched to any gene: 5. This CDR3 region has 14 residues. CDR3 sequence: CASRRQGASTEAFF. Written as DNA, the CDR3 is TGTGCCAGCAGGAGACAGGGGGCGTCCACTGAAGCTTTCTTT.

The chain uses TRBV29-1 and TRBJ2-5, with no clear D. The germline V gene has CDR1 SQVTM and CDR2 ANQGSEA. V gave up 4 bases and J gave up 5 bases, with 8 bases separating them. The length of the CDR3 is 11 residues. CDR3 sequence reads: CSVVLGETQYF. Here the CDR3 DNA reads TGCAGCGTTGTTTTAGGGGAGACCCAGTACTTC.

The CDR3 nucleotides are TGTGCCATCAGTGAAGGGACAGCTCAGGAGCCCCAGCATTTT. Its translation is CAISEGTAQEPQHF. This chain uses TRBV10-3 with TRBJ1-5; 7 bases agree with TRBD1. The CDR3 is made up of 14 amino acids. In germline, CDR1 is ENHRY, CDR2 SYGVKD. After removal of 3 bases from V and 8 bases from J, the junction contained 7 bases not matched to a gene.

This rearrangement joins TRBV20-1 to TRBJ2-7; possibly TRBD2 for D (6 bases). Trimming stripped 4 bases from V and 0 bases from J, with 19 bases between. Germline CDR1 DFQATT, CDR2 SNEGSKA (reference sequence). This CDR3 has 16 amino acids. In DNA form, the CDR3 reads TGCAGTGCTACAGCGGGCGCCGGGTCCTACTCCTACGAGCAGTACTTC. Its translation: CSATAGAGSYSYEQYF.